The 27 T cell receptor beta chains in this list originate from one sample, sequenced in a study of control samples from healthy donors and cancer patients. Sequenced by immunoSEQ multiplex PCR; TCRdb stores in-frame clones only, minus some. The sample lists nearly 200,000 clones, about 89% occurring once. Sequenced sample: blood. Receptors originate from a man aged 25 to 45 in good health.

The V gene is TRBV5-1, the J gene TRBJ2-3; no clear D gene. Germline V gives CDR1 SGHRS, CDR2 YFSETQ. This CDR3 comprises 14 residues. V lost 4 bases, J lost 4 bases, and 13 bases lay in between. CDR3 amino acids: CASSKKTTPDTQYF. For the CDR3, the DNA is TGCGCCAGCAGCAAAAAGACCACGCCAGATACGCAGTATTTT. The whole variable domain, filled in from reference TRBV5-1 and TRBJ2-3, reads KAGVTQTPRYLIKTRGQQVTLSCSPISGHRSVSWYQQTPGQGLQFLFEYFSETQRNKGNFPGRFSGRQFSNSRSEMNVSTLELGDSALYLCASSKKTTPDTQYFGPGTRLTVL.

This chain links TRBV6-1 with TRBJ1-5; D gene ambiguous. The ends were cut back, 2 bases at V and 5 bases at J, with 10 bases in the middle. There are 14 residues in the CDR3. CDR1 and CDR2 from the germline V gene are MNHNS and SASEGT. The CDR3 sequence: CASSEYPEDQPQHF. In nucleotides, the CDR3 is TGTGCCAGCAGTGAATATCCGGAAGATCAGCCCCAGCATTTT.

This clone has just a few counts. The V call is TRBV4-1, the J call TRBJ1-2, with a weak D call TRBD1 (5 bases). Trimming took 2 bases from V and 1 from J, leaving 17 bases between them. The germline gives CDR1 MGHRA, CDR2 YSYEKL. This CDR3 region has 17 residues. This chain's CDR3 is CASSQTMVQAYNYGYTF. In DNA form, the CDR3 reads TGCGCCAGCAGCCAAACTATGGTACAGGCTTATAACTATGGCTACACCTTC.

The chain links TRBV27 to TRBJ1-2; D perhaps matches TRBD1 (6 bases). Germline-derived CDR1 and CDR2 are MNHEY and SMNVEV (reference sequence). V was pared by 2 bases and J by 6 bases, with 10 bases between. The CDR3 contains 13 residues. The CDR3 nucleotides read TGTGCCAGCAGTTTAACAGGGTGGGATGGCTACACCTTC. Translation gives CASSLTGWDGYTF.

V gene TRBV18 combines with J gene TRBJ1-1; 11 bases are shared with TRBD1. CDR3 length equals 15 residues. In germline, CDR1 is KGHSH, CDR2 LQKENI. The trim removed 6 bases at V and 1 base at J, leaving 4 bases unmatched. The CDR3 sequence: CASSRGQGANTEAFF. The CDR3 DNA reads TGTGCCAGCTCCCGCGGACAGGGGGCGAACACTGAAGCTTTCTTT.

This clone was observed a single time. The rearrangement uses TRBV7-9 and TRBJ2-7, with 7 nucleotides matching TRBD1. V was clipped by 5 bases and J by 9 bases; unmatched bases: 16. CDR1 is SEHNR and CDR2 is FQNEAQ in the germline V gene (reference sequence). The CDR3 is made up of 15 amino acids. Here the CDR3 reads CASSLKGRGPPGQYF. In DNA form, the CDR3 reads TGTGCCAGCAGCCTGAAGGGTAGGGGGCCCCCCGGGCAGTACTTC. The whole variable domain, filled in from reference TRBV7-9 and TRBJ2-7, reads DTGVSQNPRHKITKRGQNVTFRCDPISEHNRLYWYRQTLGQGPEFLTYFQNEAQLEKSRLLSDRFSAERPKGSFSTLEIQRTEQGDSAMYLCASSLKGRGPPGQYFGPGTRLTVT.

J is TRBJ2-1 and V is TRBV19; perhaps D is TRBD1 or TRBD2 (6 bases each). The CDR3 is 14 residues long. Deletions cut 10 bases from V and 2 bases from J, with 15 bases between. Germline loops: CDR1 LNHDA, CDR2 SQIVND (reference sequence). As DNA, the CDR3 is TGTGCCATTGACAGAGGGGGGCCCTACAATGAGCAGTTCTTC. Amino acid sequence: CAIDRGGPYNEQFF.

This chain connects TRBV5-8 to TRBJ2-3; unclear D gene. V lost 3 bases and J lost 0, with 11 bases in between. CDR1 is SGHTS and CDR2 is YDEGEE in the germline V gene. The CDR3 spans 15 residues. The CDR3: CASSSRPWSTDTQYF. The DNA for the CDR3 is TGTGCCAGCAGCTCGAGGCCCTGGAGCACAGATACGCAGTATTTT.

In this sample, this clone turned up once. V usage is TRBV7-9 and J usage is TRBJ2-7, with D unclear. Germline CDR1 and CDR2: SEHNR and FQNEAQ (reference sequence). There are 11 residues in the CDR3. The V and J ends lost 5 bases and 2 bases respectively, with 4 bases between them. CDR3 sequence: CASSETYEQYF. DNA of the CDR3: TGTGCCAGCAGCGAGACCTACGAGCAGTACTTC.

CDR3 in amino acids: CASRPQAYSGNTIYF. The CDR3, as DNA: TGTGCCAGTAGACCACAGGCTTACTCTGGAAACACCATATATTTT. This chain uses TRBV19 with TRBJ1-3; maybe TRBD1 (5 bases). Germline values: CDR1 LNHDA, CDR2 SQIVND (reference sequence). V was pared by 6 bases and J by 0 bases, with 12 bases between. The CDR3 consists of 15 residues.

The rearrangement links TRBV15 to TRBJ1-5; 10 bases are shared with TRBD1. This CDR3 region has 16 residues. From germline, CDR1 is LNHNV and CDR2 YYDKDF (reference sequence). V lost 6 bases to trimming and J lost 4 bases; unmatched junction nucleotides: 9. Here the CDR3 reads CATRMRQGAGNQPQHF. The CDR3, as DNA: TGTGCCACCAGGATGAGACAGGGGGCAGGAAATCAGCCCCAGCATTTT.

This clone was observed once. The rearrangement joins TRBV21-1 to TRBJ1-2. TRBV21-1 is given as a pseudogene. The CDR3 extends over 13 amino acids. For the CDR3, the DNA is TGTGCCAGCAGCAAAAGGGGGGGAAGTGGCTACACCTTC. Translated: CASSKRGGSGYTF.

The chain carries TRBV19 and TRBJ2-2; 7 bases are shared with TRBD1. Germline trimming cut 4 bases from V and 1 base from J; bases unmatched to any gene: 9. Germline CDR1 and CDR2: LNHDA and SQIVND (reference sequence). The CDR3 spans 17 residues. In nucleotides, the CDR3 is TGTGCCAGTAGTACCGGAAACAGGGGCGAGAACACCGGGGAGCTGTTTTTT. Protein sequence: CASSTGNRGENTGELFF. The whole variable domain, remainder taken from reference TRBV19 and TRBJ2-2, is DGGITQSPKYLFRKEGQNVTLSCEQNLNHDAMYWYRQDPGQGLRLIYYSQIVNDFQKGDIAEGYSVSREKKESFPLTVTSAQKNPTAFYLCASSTGNRGENTGELFFGEGSRLTVL.

DNA for the CDR3: TGTGCCAGTAGTAGTTCAGGGACTGGAAACACCATATATTTT. This gives the protein CASSSSGTGNTIYF. The rearrangement joins TRBV19 to TRBJ1-3, with D possibly TRBD1 on 5 matching bases. The CDR3 has 14 residues. CDR1 is LNHDA, CDR2 SQIVND, per germline (reference sequence). V was trimmed by 4 bases and J by 2 bases, leaving 9 bases between them.

This chain uses TRBV30 with TRBJ1-2; 7 bases are a match to TRBD1. The V segment lost 3 bases and the J segment 5 bases; nucleotides outside the gene matches: 6. CDR1 is GTSNPN and CDR2 is SVGIG in the germline V gene (reference sequence). CDR3 length: 13 residues. Written as DNA, the CDR3 is TGTGCCTGGAGCGTGACAGGGAGTTATGGCTACACCTTC. Protein product: CAWSVTGSYGYTF.

The rearrangement uses TRBV2 and TRBJ1-5; the D is unclear. V was cut by 4 bases and J by 0 bases, with 10 bases left in between. Germline CDR1 SNHLY, CDR2 FYNNEI. The CDR3 spans 15 residues. The CDR3 DNA reads as TGTGCCAGCAGTGTCCTTCAGGTTAGCAATCAGCCCCAGCATTTT. Translation gives CASSVLQVSNQPQHF.

V is TRBV5-6 and J is TRBJ2-7; TRBD2 aligns across 14 bases. The V gene's germline CDR1 is SGHDT and CDR2 YYEEEE. The CDR3 covers 14 residues. V was clipped by 1 base and J by 12 bases; unmatched bases: 6. CDR3 DNA: TGTGCCAGCAGCTTGCGTGGGACTAGCGGGGGTCTGTACTTC. This gives the protein CASSLRGTSGGLYF.

The chain employs TRBV19 and TRBJ2-3, with unresolved D. The CDR3 totals 12 residues. Germline values: CDR1 LNHDA, CDR2 SQIVND (reference sequence). V lost 4 bases and J lost 2, with 4 bases in between. The CDR3: CASSTSTDTQYF. CDR3 DNA: TGTGCCAGTAGTACCTCCACAGATACGCAGTATTTT.

V usage is TRBV6-5 and J usage is TRBJ1-3; 9 nucleotides match TRBD1. CDR3 length: 15 amino acids. V dropped 5 bases and J dropped 2; count of bases not matched to a gene: 4. Germline V CDR1 and CDR2: MNHEY, SVGAGI. CDR3: CASSTDRGAGNTIYF. The CDR3, as DNA: TGTGCCAGCAGTACTGACAGGGGGGCTGGAAACACCATATATTTT.

The chain links TRBV5-1 to TRBJ1-6, with 8 positions matching TRBD1. From germline, CDR1 is SGHRS and CDR2 YFSETQ. Trimming at V came to 4 bases and at J to 6 bases, leaving 6 bases not matched to a gene. The CDR3 runs to 15 residues. The CDR3 spells CASSPLGQVNSPLHF. CDR3 bases: TGCGCCAGCAGCCCACTGGGACAGGTTAATTCACCCCTCCACTTT.

This sequence joins TRBV19 and TRBJ1-5; 7 bases line up with TRBD1. With 4 bases clipped from V and 7 bases from J, the junction kept 10 bases outside the gene matches. Germline V CDR1 and CDR2: LNHDA, SQIVND (reference sequence). The CDR3 has 15 amino acids. The CDR3 region has the DNA TGTGCCAGTAGTACCCGACAGGGCGGTGAGCAGCCCCAGCATTTT. Its translation is CASSTRQGGEQPQHF.

The chain links TRBV27 to TRBJ2-1; 9 bases agree with TRBD1. This CDR3 region has 16 residues. Unmatched junction bases numbered 5, after V lost 4 bases and J lost 1 base. Per the germline V gene, CDR1 is MNHEY and CDR2 is SMNVEV (reference sequence). CDR3 sequence: CASSSWTGESYNEQFF. In nucleotides, the CDR3 is TGTGCCAGCAGTTCGTGGACAGGGGAATCCTACAATGAGCAGTTCTTC.

This chain uses TRBV7-2 with TRBJ1-3, with 8 bases aligning to TRBD1. With V trimmed by 5 bases and J by 3 bases, 3 bases remained unmatched. Germline values: CDR1 SGHTA, CDR2 FQGNSA. The CDR3 has 14 amino acids. CDR3 sequence (DNA): TGTGCCAGCAGCCCCACAGGGGGTGGAAACACCATATATTTT. This codes for CASSPTGGGNTIYF.

The gene calls are TRBV5-1 and TRBJ2-3, with a tentative D call TRBD1 (6 bases). V was cut by 0 bases and J by 2 bases, with 7 bases left in between. This CDR3 has 14 residues. Per the germline V gene, CDR1 is SGHRS and CDR2 is YFSETQ. In nucleotides, the CDR3 is TGCGCCAGCAGCTTGGGACAGGCCACAGATACGCAGTATTTT. Amino acids: CASSLGQATDTQYF.

The chain combines TRBV30 with TRBJ2-6; D perhaps matches TRBD1 (6 bases). The CDR3 covers 16 residues. Germline CDR1 reads GTSNPN; CDR2 reads SVGIG (reference sequence). The V end lost 1 base, the J end lost 0 bases, and 10 bases lay between the germline ends. CDR3 amino acids: CAWSGQANSGANVLTF. CDR3 nucleotides: TGTGCCTGGAGTGGACAGGCGAACTCTGGGGCCAACGTCCTGACTTTC.

The chain employs TRBV6-5 and TRBJ2-3; D ambiguous. The CDR3 contains 14 residues. Germline V lookup: CDR1 MNHEY, CDR2 SVGAGI. Trimming pared 8 bases from V and 0 bases from J, leaving 12 bases between. CDR3 loop: CASSVTSSTDTQYF. CDR3 DNA: TGTGCCAGCTCGGTGACCTCTAGCACAGATACGCAGTATTTT.

The V and J genes are TRBV10-2 and TRBJ2-1; 10 bases are shared with TRBD2. The V gene's germline CDR1 is WSHSY and CDR2 SAAADI. V lost 6 bases and J lost 3; bases outside the gene matches: 14. The CDR3 totals 18 residues. The CDR3 spells CASRDVGRAGGNYNEQFF. Written as DNA, the CDR3 is TGCGCCAGCAGGGATGTCGGGAGAGCGGGGGGGAACTACAATGAGCAGTTCTTC.